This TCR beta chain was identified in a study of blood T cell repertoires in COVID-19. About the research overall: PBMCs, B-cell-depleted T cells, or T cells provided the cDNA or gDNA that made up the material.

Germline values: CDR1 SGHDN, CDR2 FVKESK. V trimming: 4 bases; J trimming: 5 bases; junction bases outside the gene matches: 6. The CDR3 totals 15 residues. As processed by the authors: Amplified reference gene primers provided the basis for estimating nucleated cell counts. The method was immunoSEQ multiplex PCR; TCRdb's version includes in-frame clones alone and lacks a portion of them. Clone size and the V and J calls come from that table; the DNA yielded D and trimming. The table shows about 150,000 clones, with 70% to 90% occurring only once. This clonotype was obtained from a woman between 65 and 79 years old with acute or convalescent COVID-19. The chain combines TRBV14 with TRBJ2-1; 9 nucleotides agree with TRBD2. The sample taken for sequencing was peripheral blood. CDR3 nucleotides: TGTGCCAGCAGCCGATCTAGCGGGGTTCACAATGAGCAGTTCTTC. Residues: CASSRSSGVHNEQFF.